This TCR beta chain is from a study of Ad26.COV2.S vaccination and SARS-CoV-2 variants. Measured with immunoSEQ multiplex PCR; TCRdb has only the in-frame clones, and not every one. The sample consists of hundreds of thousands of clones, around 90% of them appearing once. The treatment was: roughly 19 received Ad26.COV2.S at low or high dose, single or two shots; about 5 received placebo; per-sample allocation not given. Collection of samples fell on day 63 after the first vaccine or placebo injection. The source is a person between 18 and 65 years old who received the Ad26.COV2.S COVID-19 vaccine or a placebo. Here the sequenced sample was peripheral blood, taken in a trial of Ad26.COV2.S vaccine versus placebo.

CDR3 region: CASSIQGASYNEQFF. The CDR3 DNA follows: TGTGCCAGCAGCATCCAGGGGGCCTCCTACAATGAGCAGTTCTTC. This sequence joins TRBV5-4 and TRBJ2-1; 8 nucleotides line up with TRBD1. Germline assignment: CDR1 SGHNT and CDR2 YYREEE (reference sequence). V shed 4 bases, J shed 0 bases, and the junction held 3 bases outside the gene matches. The CDR3 sequence is 15 residues long.